The T cell receptor beta chain under discussion was sequenced for a study of blood T cells in healthy people across ages. With a J-beta primer mix and a sample-barcoded 5' primer, a second PCR ran roughly 6 to 11 cycles. MiXCR, applied by TCRdb to the 5' RACE reads, yields one record per CDR3 protein. Of approximately 1.5 million distinct CDR3 sequences listed, about 45% were seen once; the top ten hold about 3.8%. Deletions cut 1 base from V and 8 bases from J, with 11 bases between. Germline V gives CDR1 SQVTM, CDR2 ANQGSEA. The CDR3 contains 12 residues. This clonotype was recorded a few times. The donors, aged roughly 6 to 90, were healthy Caucasians from Russia.

Sequenced input: blood. This sequence was found in a woman in her late teens or twenties in good health. The V gene is TRBV29-1, the J gene TRBJ1-2; D perhaps matches TRBD1 (6 bases). CDR3 sequence: CSVEGKGEGYTF. The CDR3 nucleotides read TGCAGCGTTGAAGGCAAGGGGGAGGGCTACACCTTC. Filled out from reference TRBV29-1 and TRBJ1-2, the complete variable domain reads SAVISQKPSRDICQRGTSLTIQCQVDSQVTMMFWYRQQPGQSLTLIATANQGSEATYESGFVIDKFPISRPNLTFSTLTVSNMSPEDSSIYLCSVEGKGEGYTFGSGTRLTVV.